This T cell receptor (beta chain) was sequenced during a study of blood T cell repertoires in COVID-19. About the study: Sites in the United States, Italy and Spain provided acute and convalescent COVID-19 samples.

This clone was counted once. The CDR3 covers 14 residues. The germline V gene encodes CDR1 SGHNT and CDR2 YYREEE (reference sequence). The germline V and J ends were trimmed by 2 bases and 0 bases, with 9 bases remaining between them. In the authors' workflow: Estimation of nucleated cell counts relied on the amplification of reference gene primers. Sequencing was performed with immunoSEQ multiplex PCR; in TCRdb, only in-frame clones are kept and a portion is missing. V and J calls and clone size are given by that table; D and trimming were obtained from the DNA. The sample lists about 150,000 clones; about four fifths were seen once.

The sequenced sample consisted of peripheral blood. This chain uses TRBV5-4 with TRBJ2-7; TRBD2 is a possible D gene (6 bases). The source of this sequence is a woman older than 75 with acute or convalescent COVID-19. For the CDR3, the DNA is TGTGCCAGCAGCTTAGGAGGGCTCTCCTACGAGCAGTACTTC. Its translation is CASSLGGLSYEQYF.